The 14 T cell receptor beta chains below were found in one sample sequenced in a study of cytomegalovirus exposure and HLA in healthy donors. Measured with immunoSEQ multiplex PCR; TCRdb has only the in-frame clones, and not every one. The table lists 150,000 to 200,000 clones, about four fifths of them singletons. The sequencing sample was made of PBMCs. The receptors derive from a woman between 18 and 29 years old in good health and CMV-seropositive.

This clone was counted a few times. The rearrangement joins TRBV10-3 to TRBJ2-2, with D perhaps TRBD2 (5 bases). Germline CDR1 and CDR2: ENHRY and SYGVKD. Between the trimmed V and J ends, which lost 4 bases and 5 bases, there was a span of 14 bases. CDR3 length: 15 residues. CDR3 DNA: TGTGCCATCAGTGGGGGTGGAGGAGCAACCGGGGAGCTGTTTTTT. Residues: CAISGGGGATGELFF.

This chain connects TRBV6-5 to TRBJ2-4; D unclear. The ends were cut back, 8 bases at V and 0 bases at J, with 14 bases in the middle. The CDR3 loop spans 15 amino acids. Germline V gene sequence: CDR1 MNHEY, CDR2 SVGAGI. CDR3 residues: CASSPMPLAKNIQYF. The CDR3 nucleotides are TGTGCCAGCTCCCCAATGCCACTAGCCAAAAACATTCAGTACTTC.

V is TRBV18 and J is TRBJ1-1; 8 bases fit TRBD1. V shed 3 bases, J shed 1 base, and the junction held 1 base outside the gene matches. The CDR3 totals 14 residues. Per the germline V gene, CDR1 is KGHSH and CDR2 is LQKENI. CDR3 DNA: TGTGCCAGCTCACCCGGGACAGGGAACACTGAAGCTTTCTTT. Residues: CASSPGTGNTEAFF.

The chain uses TRBV7-6 and TRBJ2-7; 7 nucleotides agree with TRBD1. The CDR3 has 15 residues. Per the germline V gene, CDR1 is SGHVS and CDR2 is FNYEAQ. Trimming at V came to 5 bases and at J to 5 bases, leaving 12 bases not matched to a gene. DNA of the CDR3: TGTGCCAGCAGCACTCGACAGGGTGGATCCCACGAGCAGTACTTC. Protein: CASSTRQGGSHEQYF.

The chain carries TRBV5-1 and TRBJ2-1; D perhaps matches TRBD1 (5 bases). V lost 0 bases and J lost 2, with 12 bases in between. The length of the CDR3 is 16 residues. In germline, CDR1 is SGHRS, CDR2 YFSETQ. The CDR3 coding sequence is TGCGCCAGCAGCTTGGATTTAGGGGCGGCCTACAATGAGCAGTTCTTC. Its protein product is CASSLDLGAAYNEQFF.

The chain carries TRBV18 and TRBJ1-2, with 9 bases fitting TRBD1. J was trimmed by 4 bases and V by 5 bases; bases with no gene match: 8. This CDR3 is built from 15 residues. Germline CDR1 and CDR2: KGHSH and LQKENI. CDR3 sequence (DNA): TGTGCCAGCTCAAACCAACCGGGACAGGGCTATGGCTACACCTTC. Its protein product is CASSNQPGQGYGYTF.

The chain carries TRBV15 and TRBJ2-5, with D possibly being TRBD2 (6 bases). The V end lost 3 bases, the J end lost 1 base, and 12 bases lay between the germline ends. This CDR3 comprises 15 residues. In germline, CDR1 is LNHNV, CDR2 YYDKDF (reference sequence). The CDR3 region is CATSRAGGAQETQYF. In nucleotides, the CDR3 is TGTGCCACCAGCAGGGCTGGAGGGGCCCAAGAGACCCAGTACTTC.

The rearrangement uses TRBV4-1 and TRBJ1-4; D is unclear. CDR3 size: 15 residues. V was shortened by 1 base and J by 4 bases, with 10 bases between the two germline ends. CDR1 and CDR2 (germline): MGHRA, YSYEKL. The CDR3 sequence: CASSQGGGRNEKLFF. The DNA of the CDR3 is TGCGCCAGCAGCCAAGGAGGAGGTCGTAATGAAAAACTGTTTTTT.

This clone showed up just once. This chain connects TRBV6-1 to TRBJ1-1, with 7 bases aligning to TRBD1. The CDR3 consists of 12 residues. Trimming cost V 5 bases and J 7 bases; bases outside gene matches: 4. Germline V gene lookup returns CDR1 MNHNS and CDR2 SASEGT. CDR3 DNA sequence: TGTGCCAGCAGTAACCGGGACAGTGAAGCTTTCTTT. Amino acids: CASSNRDSEAFF.

V usage is TRBV7-9 and J usage is TRBJ1-2; weak D call: TRBD1 (6 bases). CDR1 and CDR2 (germline): SEHNR, FQNEAQ (reference sequence). This CDR3 is 15 amino acids long. Trimming stripped 5 bases from V and 5 bases from J, with 18 bases between. CDR3 protein: CASSRNRQVRYGYTF. Here the CDR3 DNA reads TGTGCCAGCAGCCGAAATCGACAGGTTCGGTATGGCTACACCTTC.

This clone was counted a single time. The chain links TRBV9 to TRBJ1-3; D possibly corresponds to TRBD1 (6 bases). Germline V lookup: CDR1 SGDLS, CDR2 YYNGEE. V was pared by 3 bases and J by 1 base, with 11 bases between. This CDR3 has 15 amino acids. CDR3 in amino acids: CASSATGLSGNTIYF. The CDR3, as DNA: TGTGCCAGCAGCGCTACAGGGCTTTCTGGAAACACCATATATTTT.

The genes are TRBV7-8 and TRBJ1-6, with D perhaps TRBD1 (5 bases). Germline CDR1 and CDR2: SGHVS and FQNEAQ. The V end was cut by 1 base, the J end by 2 bases, with 12 bases between. The CDR3 totals 17 residues. The CDR3 region has the DNA TGTGCCAGCAGCTTAGGTGGGGCGTTAACCTATAATTCACCCCTCCACTTT. This translates into CASSLGGALTYNSPLHF.

The chain combines TRBV5-1 with TRBJ2-3; 12 bases match TRBD2. Per the germline V gene, CDR1 is SGHRS and CDR2 is YFSETQ. The CDR3 contains 17 residues. The junction had 9 bases not matched to a gene; V was cut back by 4 bases and J by 3 bases. This CDR3 is CASSVDLTSGGTDTQYF. CDR3 nucleotides: TGCGCCAGCAGCGTGGACTTGACTAGCGGGGGTACAGATACGCAGTATTTT.

The chain has TRBV9 and TRBJ2-1; 11 bases are a match to TRBD1. The CDR3 is made up of 15 amino acids. CDR1 and CDR2 from the germline V gene are SGDLS and YYNGEE. V lost 6 bases to trimming and J lost 5 bases; unmatched junction nucleotides: 7. This chain's CDR3 is CASTQGQGAHNEQFF. As DNA, the CDR3 is TGTGCCAGCACCCAAGGACAGGGGGCGCACAATGAGCAGTTCTTC.